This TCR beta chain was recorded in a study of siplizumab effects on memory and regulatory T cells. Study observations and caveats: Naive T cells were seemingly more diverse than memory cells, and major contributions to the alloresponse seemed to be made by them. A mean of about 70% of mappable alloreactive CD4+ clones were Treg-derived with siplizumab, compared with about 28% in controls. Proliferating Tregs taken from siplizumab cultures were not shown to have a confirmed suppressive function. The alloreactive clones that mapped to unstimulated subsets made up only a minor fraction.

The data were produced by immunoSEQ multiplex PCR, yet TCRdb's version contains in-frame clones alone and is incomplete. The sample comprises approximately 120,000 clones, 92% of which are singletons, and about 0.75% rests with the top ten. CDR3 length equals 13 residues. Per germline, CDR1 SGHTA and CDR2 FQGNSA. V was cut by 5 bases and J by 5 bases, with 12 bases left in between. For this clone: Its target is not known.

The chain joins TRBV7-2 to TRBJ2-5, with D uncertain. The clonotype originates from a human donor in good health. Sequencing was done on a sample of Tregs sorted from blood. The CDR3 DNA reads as TGTGCCAGCAGCCTCGACGGGCGGGAGACCCAGTACTTC. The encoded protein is CASSLDGRETQYF.